A single sample gave rise to the 19 T cell receptor beta chains below, sequenced in a study of control samples from healthy donors and cancer patients. Sequenced by immunoSEQ multiplex PCR; TCRdb stores in-frame clones only, minus some. The sample includes some 64,000 clones, approximately 90% of them seen just once. Specimen: PBMCs. These receptors all come from a woman between 45 and 60 years old with colorectal cancer.

This chain joins TRBV13 and TRBJ1-1; 12 nucleotides line up with TRBD1. The CDR3 extends over 15 amino acids. Germline CDR1 is PRHDT and CDR2 is FYEKMQ (reference sequence). Losses at the gene ends were 1 base for V and 11 bases for J; bases not matched to a gene: 8. The CDR3 reads CASSLALGQGAVAFF. CDR3 nucleotide sequence: TGTGCCAGCAGCTTAGCTTTGGGACAGGGGGCTGTGGCTTTCTTT.

V usage is TRBV5-4 and J usage is TRBJ2-2; 7 bases match TRBD2. The CDR3 spans 15 residues. Germline V gene sequence: CDR1 SGHNT, CDR2 YYREEE (reference sequence). The ends lost 2 bases at V and 0 bases at J; junction bases unmatched: 1. The CDR3 sequence is CASSFGGTNTGELFF. The CDR3 DNA reads TGTGCCAGCAGCTTCGGGGGGACGAACACCGGGGAGCTGTTTTTT.

The rearrangement uses TRBV18 and TRBJ2-2; tentative D call: TRBD2 (6 bases). Germline V gene data show CDR1 as KGHSH and CDR2 as LQKENI. This CDR3 has 13 residues. The V and J ends lost 4 bases and 5 bases respectively, with 8 bases between them. CDR3 amino acids: CASSRGETGELFF. In DNA form, the CDR3 reads TGTGCCAGCTCACGGGGGGAGACCGGGGAGCTGTTTTTT. Looking up the rest from reference TRBV18 and TRBJ2-2 gives the full variable domain: NAGVMQNPRHLVRRRGQEARLRCSPMKGHSHVYWYRQLPEEGLKFMVYLQKENIIDESGMPKERFSAEFPKEGPSILRIQQVVRGDSAAYFCASSRGETGELFFGEGSRLTVL.

The chain links TRBV27 to TRBJ1-6; TRBD1 matches 7 bases. The junction had 6 bases not matched to a gene; V was cut back by 0 bases and J by 10 bases. This CDR3 has 15 amino acids. The germline V gene has CDR1 MNHEY and CDR2 SMNVEV (reference sequence). CDR3 coding DNA: TGTGCCAGCAGTTTATCTACAGGGGTGGGGTCACCCCTCCACTTT. It translates to CASSLSTGVGSPLHF.

The genes are TRBV11-3 and TRBJ2-5; 7 positions match TRBD1. This CDR3 has 14 amino acids. Germline V lookup: CDR1 SGHNT, CDR2 YENEEA. Losses at the gene ends were 4 bases for V and 4 bases for J; bases not matched to a gene: 6. DNA of the CDR3: TGTGCCAGCAGCTCCGGGACAGAGCGAGAGACCCAGTACTTC. This sequence encodes CASSSGTERETQYF.

The V gene is TRBV7-3, the J gene TRBJ2-7; D remains ambiguous. Germline V gene lookup returns CDR1 SGHTA and CDR2 FQGTGA. Trimming cost V 5 bases and J 9 bases, with 17 bases left between them. The CDR3 runs 13 residues. The CDR3 region has the DNA TGTGCCAGCAGCCCGAATATCGGGCTCGGGCAGTACTTC. The encoded protein is CASSPNIGLGQYF. The entire variable domain, with the rest obtained from reference TRBV7-3 and TRBJ2-7, is as follows: GAGVSQTPSNKVTEKGKYVELRCDPISGHTALYWYRQSLGQGPEFLIYFQGTGAADDSGLPNDRFFAVRPEGSVSTLKIQRTERGDSAVYLCASSPNIGLGQYFGPGTRLTVT.

The chain employs TRBV7-6 and TRBJ2-1; D could derive from TRBD1 or TRBD2 (5 bases each). V lost 4 bases, J lost 6 bases, and 19 bases lay in between. Germline V gives CDR1 SGHVS, CDR2 FNYEAQ. The CDR3 is 16 residues long. For the CDR3, the DNA is TGTGCCAGCAGCTCACACCGGGGCCCAAAGACCAATGAGCAGTTCTTC. Translating gives CASSSHRGPKTNEQFF.

The chain has TRBV2 and TRBJ2-2, with 8 nucleotides matching TRBD1. Germline values: CDR1 SNHLY, CDR2 FYNNEI. Germline trimming cut 10 bases from V and 1 base from J; bases unmatched to any gene: 8. This CDR3 contains 15 residues. CDR3 residues: CATGVGTGNTGELFF. The DNA of the CDR3 is TGTGCCACCGGGGTCGGGACAGGGAACACCGGGGAGCTGTTTTTT.

This chain links TRBV3-1 (or the pseudogene TRBV3-2) with TRBJ1-4; unclear D gene. This CDR3 spans 11 amino acids. Trimming shortened V by 3 bases and J by 4 bases, and 0 bases separated the two germline ends. The germline V gene encodes CDR1 LGHDT and CDR2 YNNKEL (reference sequence). The CDR3 region has the DNA TGTGCCAGCAGCCATAATGAAAAACTGTTTTTT. Residues: CASSHNEKLFF.

The chain carries TRBV15 and TRBJ1-6; D gene ambiguous. In germline, CDR1 is LNHNV, CDR2 YYDKDF (reference sequence). The CDR3 has 14 amino acids. Trimming stripped 7 bases from V and 10 bases from J, with 17 bases between. The CDR3 region is CATNTRPLGSPLHF. The CDR3 region has the DNA TGTGCCACCAACACTAGACCCCTGGGATCACCCCTCCACTTT.

The chain couples TRBV7-3 to TRBJ2-1; a possible D gene is TRBD2 (5 bases). V lost 2 bases and J lost 5, with 10 bases in between. In germline, CDR1 is SGHTA, CDR2 FQGTGA. This CDR3 spans 14 amino acids. The CDR3 sequence: CASSLAGRNNEQFF. The CDR3 DNA is TGTGCCAGCAGCTTAGCGGGCAGAAACAATGAGCAGTTCTTC.

The gene calls are TRBV28 and TRBJ2-2, with D hard to call. The V and J ends lost 7 bases and 3 bases respectively, with 9 bases between them. The V gene's germline CDR1 is MDHEN and CDR2 SYDVKM. This CDR3 has 13 residues. The CDR3 sequence: CASTLWDTGELFF. The CDR3 DNA reads TGTGCCAGCACCCTGTGGGACACCGGGGAGCTGTTTTTT.

The V gene is TRBV3-1 (or the pseudogene TRBV3-2), the J gene TRBJ1-3, with D maybe TRBD1 (5 bases). Germline V gene sequence: CDR1 LGHDT, CDR2 YNNKEL (reference sequence). Trimming shortened V by 1 base and J by 2 bases, and 15 bases separated the two germline ends. The CDR3 contains 17 residues. The DNA for the CDR3 is TGTGCCAGCAGCCAAGTGCCCGGGACGTCGCCTGGAAACACCATATATTTT. Translating gives CASSQVPGTSPGNTIYF.

V is TRBV19 and J is TRBJ2-2; 7 bases match TRBD1. Germline-derived CDR1 and CDR2 are LNHDA and SQIVND (reference sequence). The CDR3 is 15 amino acids. The J segment lost 5 bases and the V segment lost 5 bases, leaving 8 bases of the junction unmatched. The CDR3 sequence: CASSPQTGNTGELFF. The CDR3 region has the DNA TGTGCCAGTAGTCCCCAGACAGGGAATACCGGGGAGCTGTTTTTT.

The chain joins TRBV28 to TRBJ2-1, with D possibly being TRBD2 (6 bases). The V and J ends lost 7 bases and 9 bases respectively, with 16 bases between them. The CDR3 is 13 amino acids. CDR1 is MDHEN, CDR2 SYDVKM, per germline. The CDR3 DNA reads as TGTGCCAGCAATGTCCCGGGAGCAGGTGAGCAGTTCTTC. The encoded protein is CASNVPGAGEQFF.

J is TRBJ1-1 and V is TRBV5-1; 8 nucleotides line up with TRBD1. Per the germline V gene, CDR1 is SGHRS and CDR2 is YFSETQ. The V segment lost 4 bases and the J segment 3 bases; nucleotides outside the gene matches: 8. There are 15 residues in the CDR3. The CDR3 DNA follows: TGCGCCAGCAGCCCAGGACAGGGTCGGGACACTGAAGCTTTCTTT. Its translation is CASSPGQGRDTEAFF.

This chain joins TRBV6-6 and TRBJ2-2; the match to TRBD2 covers 7 bases. V lost 5 bases to trimming and J lost 6 bases; unmatched junction nucleotides: 6. The CDR3 contains 14 residues. Germline values: CDR1 MNHNY, CDR2 SVGAGI (reference sequence). The CDR3 region has the DNA TGTGCCAGCAGTCAGACGACTAGCCCCGGGGAGCTGTTTTTT. Protein: CASSQTTSPGELFF.

The rearrangement uses TRBV7-9 and TRBJ2-1; 8 bases fit TRBD2. CDR1 and CDR2 (germline): SEHNR, FQNEAQ (reference sequence). Trimming cost V 1 base and J 2 bases; bases outside gene matches: 7. The CDR3 totals 17 residues. The CDR3 loop is CASSLVAGLGTYNEQFF. CDR3 sequence (DNA): TGTGCCAGCAGCTTAGTGGCGGGACTAGGTACCTACAATGAGCAGTTCTTC.

The chain carries TRBV9 and TRBJ2-5; D might be TRBD1 (6 bases). This CDR3 spans 15 amino acids. The germline V gene has CDR1 SGDLS and CDR2 YYNGEE. Trimming took 2 bases from V and 1 from J, leaving 12 bases between them. CDR3 loop: CASSVDRWGQETQYF. The CDR3, as DNA: TGTGCCAGCAGCGTTGACAGGTGGGGCCAAGAGACCCAGTACTTC.